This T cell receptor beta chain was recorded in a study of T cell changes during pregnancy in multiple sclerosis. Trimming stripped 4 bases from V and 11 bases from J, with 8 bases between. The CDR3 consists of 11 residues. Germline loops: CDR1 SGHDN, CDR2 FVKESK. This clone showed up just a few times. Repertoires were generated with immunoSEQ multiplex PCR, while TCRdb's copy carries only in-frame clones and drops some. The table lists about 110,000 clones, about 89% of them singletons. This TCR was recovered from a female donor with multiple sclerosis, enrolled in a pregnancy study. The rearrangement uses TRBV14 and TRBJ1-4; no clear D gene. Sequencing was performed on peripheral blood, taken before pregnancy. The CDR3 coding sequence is TGTGCCAGCAGCCGTCGGGAGAAACTGTTTTTT. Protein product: CASSRREKLFF.